These 30 T cell receptor beta chains came from one sample sequenced in a study of cytomegalovirus exposure and HLA in healthy donors. PCR employed 60 Vbeta and 13 Jbeta primers. Repertoires were generated with immunoSEQ multiplex PCR, while TCRdb's copy carries only in-frame clones and drops some. The repertoire table contains around 140,000 clones. Sequenced sample: PBMCs. The receptors come from a middle-aged woman in good health and CMV-seronegative.

The rearrangement joins TRBV27 to TRBJ1-2; TRBD1 might be the D (6 bases). Germline V lookup: CDR1 MNHEY, CDR2 SMNVEV (reference sequence). There are 15 residues in the CDR3. Trimming took off 2 bases at V and 3 bases at J, with 13 bases between the two ends. In DNA, the CDR3 is TGTGCCAGCAGTTTAGGGGCTGGGGGCTACTATGGCTACACCTTC. Translation: CASSLGAGGYYGYTF.

The chain carries TRBV6-4 and TRBJ2-3; possible D gene TRBD2, 5 bases. The V and J ends lost 5 bases and 1 base respectively, with 19 bases between them. The CDR3 runs to 17 residues. Germline V gene sequence: CDR1 MRHNA, CDR2 SNTAGT. This CDR3 is CASSPERVGLGTDTQYF. Written as DNA, the CDR3 is TGTGCCAGCAGTCCCGAGAGGGTCGGGCTGGGCACAGATACGCAGTATTTT.

This sequence joins TRBV7-9 and TRBJ1-6; tentatively, D is TRBD1 (5 bases). Between the trimmed V and J ends, which lost 7 bases and 10 bases, there was a span of 17 bases. The CDR3 totals 14 residues. CDR1 and CDR2 from the germline V gene are SEHNR and FQNEAQ (reference sequence). The CDR3 bases are TGTGCCAGCACCCCCGGGGGGAGAGGATCACCCCTCCACTTT. This codes for CASTPGGRGSPLHF.

Note on this clone: The same CDR3 also results from other DNA sequences found in this sample. This sequence joins TRBV27 and TRBJ2-3; D not certain. The germline CDR1 and CDR2 sequences are MNHEY and SMNVEV (reference sequence). The CDR3 runs to 15 residues. V dropped 2 bases and J dropped 2 bases, with 11 bases sitting between them. CDR3 DNA: TGTGCCAGCAGTTTAGGCCCGCCGTCCACAGATACGCAGTATTTT. It encodes CASSLGPPSTDTQYF.

The chain joins TRBV7-2 to TRBJ1-3; 7 bases align to TRBD1. This CDR3 contains 15 residues. Trimming removed 5 bases from V and 0 bases from J; junction bases left unmatched: 4. CDR1 SGHTA and CDR2 FQGNSA come from the germline V gene. The CDR3 DNA is TGTGCCAGCAGCGCTGACAGGGACTCTGGAAACACCATATATTTT. Amino acid sequence: CASSADRDSGNTIYF.

The rearrangement uses TRBV5-1 and TRBJ1-4; D uncertain. V lost 3 bases and J 0 bases, leaving 9 bases between the germline ends. The germline V gene encodes CDR1 SGHRS and CDR2 YFSETQ. The CDR3 is 15 amino acids. CDR3 sequence (DNA): TGCGCCAGCAGCTCCTCCGGTGCAACTAATGAAAAACTGTTTTTT. This codes for CASSSSGATNEKLFF.

The V gene is TRBV6-6, the J gene TRBJ1-1; D gene ambiguous. In germline, CDR1 is MNHNY, CDR2 SVGAGI (reference sequence). The V gene lost 6 bases and the J gene lost 1 base, with 12 bases spanning the gap. The CDR3 has 14 residues. The CDR3 DNA reads TGTGCCAGCAGCCCCCTATTTGAGAACACTGAAGCTTTCTTT. It specifies CASSPLFENTEAFF.

The chain joins TRBV14 to TRBJ2-1, with D perhaps matching TRBD2 (5 bases). The CDR3 consists of 18 residues. Germline CDR1 and CDR2: SGHDN and FVKESK. V was cut by 4 bases and J by 9 bases, with 28 bases left in between. CDR3 in amino acids: CASSLAGLGLPGFGEQFF. CDR3 DNA: TGTGCCAGCAGCCTGGCTGGACTTGGCCTCCCTGGATTCGGTGAGCAGTTCTTC.

The rearrangement uses TRBV11-2 and TRBJ2-7; no definite D call. The germline V gene has CDR1 SGHAT and CDR2 FQNNGV. V was cut by 5 bases and J by 4 bases, with 6 bases left in between. The CDR3 is 11 residues long. DNA for the CDR3: TGTGCCAGCAGCCATACTTACGAGCAGTACTTC. Encoded protein: CASSHTYEQYF.

V is TRBV10-3 and J is TRBJ1-1; D remains unclear. Germline V gene data show CDR1 as ENHRY and CDR2 as SYGVKD. The CDR3 totals 14 residues. Trimming pared 3 bases from V and 1 base from J, leaving 9 bases between. Here the CDR3 reads CAISDFPGNTEAFF. DNA for the CDR3: TGTGCCATCAGTGACTTCCCGGGGAACACTGAAGCTTTCTTT.

The chain has TRBV4-3 and TRBJ1-5, with D unclear. This CDR3 is built from 14 residues. CDR1 is LGHNA and CDR2 is YSLEER in the germline V gene. V was shortened by 1 base and J by 6 bases, with 10 bases between the two germline ends. In DNA form, the CDR3 reads TGCGCCAGCAGCCAAGCTTCTCGTGTTCAGCCCCAGCATTTT. Its translation: CASSQASRVQPQHF.

The chain couples TRBV10-3 to TRBJ2-3; 9 bases are shared with TRBD2. This CDR3 has 17 residues. In germline, CDR1 is ENHRY, CDR2 SYGVKD. Trimming took 6 bases from V and 2 from J; bases not matched to a gene: 12. The CDR3 spells CAISQGVAGAITDTQYF. CDR3 nucleotides: TGTGCCATCAGCCAGGGGGTAGCGGGGGCCATCACAGATACGCAGTATTTT.

The chain uses TRBV5-4 and TRBJ1-2, with TRBD1 identical over 11 bases. The V gene's germline CDR1 is SGHNT and CDR2 YYREEE (reference sequence). The CDR3 runs to 16 residues. Trimming cost V 0 bases and J 8 bases; bases outside gene matches: 9. The CDR3 bases are TGTGCCAGCAGCTTGGCCAAGGACAGGGGGCGAGGAGGCTACACCTTC. The encoded protein is CASSLAKDRGRGGYTF.

The rearrangement links TRBV6-4 to TRBJ2-2; no clear D gene. The germline V and J ends were trimmed by 5 bases and 0 bases, with 4 bases remaining between them. The germline gives CDR1 MRHNA, CDR2 SNTAGT. The CDR3 extends over 13 amino acids. CDR3 sequence (DNA): TGTGCCAGCAGTCTAGCGAACACCGGGGAGCTGTTTTTT. This encodes CASSLANTGELFF.

This chain joins TRBV5-8 and TRBJ1-2; TRBD1 agrees at 9 bases. V trimming: 0 bases; J trimming: 2 bases; junction bases outside the gene matches: 5. Germline V gene data show CDR1 as SGHTS and CDR2 as YDEGEE. The CDR3 loop spans 16 amino acids. The CDR3 here is CASSLVGQGMNYGYTF. The CDR3 bases are TGTGCCAGCAGCTTGGTCGGACAGGGGATGAACTATGGCTACACCTTC. The variable domain in full, with the rest retrieved from reference TRBV5-8 and TRBJ1-2, is EAGVTQSPTHLIKTRGQQATLRCSPISGHTSVYWYQQALGLGLQFLLWYDEGEERNRGNFPPRFSGRQFPNYSSELNVNALELEDSALYLCASSLVGQGMNYGYTFGSGTRLTVV.

The chain recombines TRBV6-5 with TRBJ2-5; 10 bases align to TRBD2. The end of the DNA is better explained by TRBJ2-7, so the J call may be wrong. The CDR3 loop spans 16 amino acids. Germline CDR1 reads MNHEY; CDR2 reads SVGAGI. The CDR3 loop is CASSYDGTSVGYEQYF. The CDR3 nucleotides read TGTGCCAGCAGTTACGATGGGACTAGCGTGGGCTACGAGCAGTACTTC.

This rearrangement joins TRBV11-2 to TRBJ2-7; 7 nucleotides match TRBD2. Germline-derived CDR1 and CDR2 are SGHAT and FQNNGV. The J segment lost 1 base and the V segment lost 4 bases, leaving 10 bases of the junction unmatched. This CDR3 is 16 amino acids long. In nucleotides, the CDR3 is TGTGCCAGCAGCTCCCGGAGCGGGATACAGTCCTACGAGCAGTACTTC. It codes for CASSSRSGIQSYEQYF.

V and J are TRBV5-4 and TRBJ1-3; D gene ambiguous. CDR3 length: 14 residues. The germline V and J ends were trimmed by 4 bases and 4 bases, with 12 bases remaining between them. Germline V gene data show CDR1 as SGHNT and CDR2 as YYREEE (reference sequence). The CDR3 sequence is CASSDITGGNTIYF. In DNA, the CDR3 is TGTGCCAGCAGCGACATTACGGGGGGAAACACCATATATTTT.

The chain combines TRBV28 with TRBJ1-2, with no clear D. The CDR3 totals 14 residues. Between the trimmed V and J ends, which lost 1 base and 6 bases, there was a span of 12 bases. The germline V gene has CDR1 MDHEN and CDR2 SYDVKM. CDR3 in amino acids: CASSLLGELHGYTF. CDR3 in DNA: TGTGCCAGCAGTTTATTAGGAGAACTGCATGGCTACACCTTC.

The genes are TRBV14 and TRBJ2-2; 8 positions match TRBD2. The V gene end was trimmed by 4 bases and the J gene end by 1 base; junction bases not matched to a gene: 2. Germline CDR1 is SGHDN and CDR2 is FVKESK. This CDR3 is 15 amino acids long. For the CDR3, the DNA is TGTGCCAGCAGCCGGCTAGCGGGGAACACCGGGGAGCTGTTTTTT. Amino acid sequence: CASSRLAGNTGELFF.

The rearrangement links TRBV5-1 to TRBJ2-7, with 10 bases fitting TRBD1. There are 14 residues in the CDR3. With 3 bases clipped from V and 3 bases from J, the junction kept 3 bases outside the gene matches. Per germline, CDR1 SGHRS and CDR2 YFSETQ. CDR3 amino acids: CASSWGQGFYEQYF. CDR3 in DNA: TGCGCCAGCAGCTGGGGACAGGGGTTCTACGAGCAGTACTTC.

The chain uses TRBV2 and TRBJ1-1; D not resolved. The CDR3 consists of 11 residues. The V gene lost 1 base and the J gene lost 9 bases, with 6 bases spanning the gap. The germline V gene has CDR1 SNHLY and CDR2 FYNNEI. The CDR3 loop reads CASSEDIQAFF. The CDR3 nucleotides are TGTGCCAGCAGTGAAGATATCCAAGCTTTCTTT.

The rearrangement joins TRBV9 to TRBJ1-5; TRBD1 matches 7 bases. V lost 4 bases and J lost 9; bases outside the gene matches: 16. Germline CDR1 reads SGDLS; CDR2 reads YYNGEE. The CDR3 extends over 16 amino acids. The CDR3 DNA sequence: TGTGCCAGCAGCTCCCCACCGGGGCAGGGGGTTTCGCCCCAGCATTTT. It codes for CASSSPPGQGVSPQHF. Filled out from reference TRBV9 and TRBJ1-5, the complete variable domain reads DSGVTQTPKHLITATGQRVTLRCSPRSGDLSVYWYQQSLDQGLQFLIQYYNGEERAKGNILERFSAQQFPDLHSELNLSSLELGDSALYFCASSSPPGQGVSPQHFGDGTRLSIL.

This chain connects TRBV28 to TRBJ1-5, with D perhaps matching TRBD1 (5 bases). The CDR3 extends over 16 amino acids. Per germline, CDR1 MDHEN and CDR2 SYDVKM. Trimming took 0 bases from V and 5 from J, leaving 14 bases between them. The CDR3 bases are TGTGCCAGCAGTTTATGGGGACGGGGGGTGCATCAGCCCCAGCATTTT. Amino acid sequence: CASSLWGRGVHQPQHF.

The V call is TRBV18, the J call TRBJ1-6; no clear D gene. Germline V gene sequence: CDR1 KGHSH, CDR2 LQKENI. With 2 bases removed from V and 11 bases from J, the gap between germline ends came to 10 bases. This CDR3 is 13 amino acids long. This chain's CDR3 is CASSPETSTPLHF. The CDR3 nucleotides read TGTGCCAGCTCACCAGAGACATCTACACCCCTCCACTTT.

The genes are TRBV19 and TRBJ2-3; D is ambiguous. Germline values: CDR1 LNHDA, CDR2 SQIVND (reference sequence). V lost 6 bases and J 4 bases, leaving 14 bases between the germline ends. The length of the CDR3 is 14 residues. The CDR3 region is CASSLTTQPDTQYF. CDR3 nucleotide sequence: TGTGCCAGTAGCCTTACGACTCAGCCAGATACGCAGTATTTT.

This rearrangement joins TRBV14 to TRBJ1-1; D is perhaps TRBD1 (6 bases). V lost 3 bases and J 8 bases, leaving 13 bases between the germline ends. Germline CDR1 and CDR2: SGHDN and FVKESK. The CDR3 has 13 residues. The CDR3 coding sequence is TGTGCCAGCAGCCAGAACAGGGAAGTGGAAGCTTTCTTT. Protein: CASSQNREVEAFF.

V gene TRBV19 combines with J gene TRBJ1-2; the match to TRBD1 covers 9 bases. V lost 6 bases, J lost 5 bases, and 10 bases stayed unmatched. This CDR3 contains 15 residues. CDR1 is LNHDA and CDR2 is SQIVND in the germline V gene (reference sequence). DNA of the CDR3: TGTGCCAGTAGATCACAGGGGGCGTACCCTTATGGCTACACCTTC. Its translation: CASRSQGAYPYGYTF.

Note on this clone: The junction departs from the called germline gene at one end, perhaps through a read error. The same CDR3 also results from other DNA sequences found in this sample. The V gene is TRBV7-2, the J gene TRBJ1-2; a possible D gene is TRBD1 (6 bases). The CDR3 extends over 14 amino acids. Germline V CDR1 and CDR2: SGHTA, FQGNSA. CDR3 loop: CASSPPTGVYGYTF. The CDR3 DNA sequence: TGTGCCAGCAGCCCGCCGACAGGAGTCTATGGCTATACCTTC.

This sequence joins TRBV5-4 and TRBJ2-1; 12 bases are shared with TRBD2. V was pared by 4 bases and J by 5 bases, with 1 base of the junction left unmatched. The CDR3 is made up of 14 amino acids. The germline gives CDR1 SGHNT, CDR2 YYREEE (reference sequence). CDR3 bases: TGTGCCAGCAGCCCTAGCGGGAGGGACAATGAGCAGTTCTTC. It is translated as CASSPSGRDNEQFF. Using reference TRBV5-4 and TRBJ2-1 for the parts outside the CDR3, the full variable domain is ETGVTQSPTHLIKTRGQQVTLRCSSQSGHNTVSWYQQALGQGPQFIFQYYREEENGRGNFPPRFSGLQFPNYSSELNVNALELDDSALYLCASSPSGRDNEQFFGPGTRLTVL.